The 20 T cell receptor beta chains presented below share a single source sample, sequenced in a study of hypomethylating agent response in myelodysplastic syndrome. Sequencing used immunoSEQ multiplex PCR; TCRdb keeps in-frame clones, though not all of them. Seen here are over 950 clones, about three quarters observed once, and the top ten hold roughly a fifth. The specimen comprised bone marrow, sampled before or after starting hypomethylating agent treatment for myelodysplastic syndrome (not recorded which). The source is a human donor with myelodysplastic syndrome.

The rearrangement joins TRBV5-1 to TRBJ1-5, with 8 bases identical to TRBD1. In germline, CDR1 is SGHRS, CDR2 YFSETQ. This CDR3 region has 16 residues. The J segment lost 4 bases and the V segment lost 1 base, leaving 7 bases of the junction unmatched. This chain's CDR3 is CASSLTGQGGNQPQHF. The DNA for the CDR3 is TGCGCCAGCAGCTTGACTGGACAGGGTGGGAATCAGCCCCAGCATTTT.

The chain recombines TRBV19 with TRBJ2-3, with TRBD1 matching over 10 bases. Germline V lookup: CDR1 LNHDA, CDR2 SQIVND (reference sequence). V trimming: 5 bases; J trimming: 5 bases; junction bases outside the gene matches: 13. CDR3 size: 17 residues. CDR3 DNA sequence: TGTGCCAGTAGTTTAGCCCCAGACAGGGGGCTAATAGATACGCAGTATTTT. This translates into CASSLAPDRGLIDTQYF.

This chain links TRBV6-4 with TRBJ1-1; D gene uncertain. The V end was cut by 4 bases, the J end by 3 bases, with 12 bases between. The CDR3 extends over 14 amino acids. CDR1 and CDR2 (germline): MRHNA, SNTAGT. CDR3 nucleotides: TGTGCCAGCAGTGTTACTCCTTGGGACACTGAAGCTTTCTTT. Protein: CASSVTPWDTEAFF.

A single count supports this clone. The J gene is TRBJ2-7, the V gene TRBV25-1; D gene uncertain. The length of the CDR3 is 15 residues. Trimming took off 3 bases at V and 3 bases at J, with 15 bases between the two ends. CDR1 and CDR2 from the germline V gene are MGHDK and SYGVNS. CDR3 loop: CASSEPAQGFYEQYF. The CDR3 DNA reads TGTGCCAGCAGTGAGCCCGCTCAAGGGTTCTACGAGCAGTACTTC.

This clone ranks as large. This rearrangement joins TRBV15 to TRBJ2-7; TRBD1 matches at 9 bases. Per germline, CDR1 LNHNV and CDR2 YYDKDF (reference sequence). V lost 5 bases and J lost 2; bases outside the gene matches: 7. The CDR3 spans 15 residues. CDR3 loop: CATSPGTGQTYEQYF. CDR3 in DNA: TGTGCCACCAGCCCGGGGACAGGGCAGACCTACGAGCAGTACTTC.

The rearrangement uses TRBV19 and TRBJ2-2; the D is unclear. Trimming left V 7 bases short and J 7 bases short, with 7 bases between. Germline assignment: CDR1 LNHDA and CDR2 SQIVND (reference sequence). CDR3 length: 11 residues. The CDR3 coding sequence is TGTGCCAGTATTGGGGACGGGGAGCTGTTTTTT. This sequence encodes CASIGDGELFF.

The table lists this clone with a few counts. The chain recombines TRBV7-2 with TRBJ1-6, with D maybe TRBD1 (6 bases). The germline gives CDR1 SGHTA, CDR2 FQGNSA. Trimming took off 2 bases at V and 11 bases at J, with 13 bases between the two ends. CDR3 size: 14 residues. This CDR3 reads CASSLLQGLPPLHF. CDR3 coding DNA: TGTGCCAGCAGCTTATTACAGGGACTACCACCCCTCCACTTT.

This clone showed up just a few times. The chain carries TRBV14 and TRBJ2-1; D remains unclear. The CDR3 runs to 13 residues. V was pared by 1 base and J by 7 bases, with 8 bases between. Germline-derived CDR1 and CDR2 are SGHDN and FVKESK. The CDR3 loop reads CASSQVLGNEQFF. The CDR3 nucleotides read TGTGCCAGCAGCCAAGTCTTGGGAAATGAGCAGTTCTTC. Full variable domain (outside the CDR3, taken from reference TRBV14 and TRBJ2-1): EAGVTQFPSHSVIEKGQTVTLRCDPISGHDNLYWYRRVMGKEIKFLLHFVKESKQDESGMPNNRFLAERTGGTYSTLKVQPAELEDSGVYFCASSQVLGNEQFFGPGTRLTVL.

The V call is TRBV14, the J call TRBJ1-2; 8 bases fit TRBD1. V lost 3 bases, J lost 4 bases, and 7 bases stayed unmatched. The CDR3 extends over 15 amino acids. Germline-derived CDR1 and CDR2 are SGHDN and FVKESK. The CDR3 nucleotides read TGTGCCAGCAGCCACGTCGGACAGGGCTTCTATGGCTACACCTTC. As protein: CASSHVGQGFYGYTF.

This clone was detected a few times. The V and J genes are TRBV1 and TRBJ1-6. TRBV1 is tagged as a pseudogene. This CDR3 region has 23 residues. The CDR3 DNA reads as TGCACCAGCAGCCAAGACGAGGGTCGATTGGTTCGAACACCCCTCGTGGGAAATTCACCCCTCCACTTT. This encodes CTSSQDEGRLVRTPLVGNSPLHF.

V usage is TRBV10-3 and J usage is TRBJ2-7, with D unresolved. The V gene lost 7 bases and the J gene lost 4 bases, with 14 bases spanning the gap. The CDR3 sequence is 13 residues long. Germline V gene data show CDR1 as ENHRY and CDR2 as SYGVKD. This CDR3 is CAIKPVDRYEQYF. CDR3 coding DNA: TGTGCCATCAAGCCAGTAGACCGTTACGAGCAGTACTTC.

The chain links TRBV6-5 to TRBJ2-1; possibly TRBD2 for D (5 bases). The CDR3 is 11 amino acids. Germline CDR1 MNHEY, CDR2 SVGAGI. The V gene lost 7 bases and the J gene lost 9 bases, with 10 bases spanning the gap. In DNA, the CDR3 is TGTGCCAGCACCCTCCGGGGTGAGCAGTTCTTC. Its protein is CASTLRGEQFF.

This clone was observed once. V gene TRBV5-4 combines with J gene TRBJ1-2; D is uncertain. The CDR3 runs to 12 residues. Germline V gives CDR1 SGHNT, CDR2 YYREEE (reference sequence). V gave up 2 bases and J gave up 4 bases, with 6 bases separating them. DNA of the CDR3: TGTGCCAGCAGCTTAAATGCCTATGGCTACACCTTC. This sequence encodes CASSLNAYGYTF. Variable domain in full (rest from reference TRBV5-4 and TRBJ1-2): ETGVTQSPTHLIKTRGQQVTLRCSSQSGHNTVSWYQQALGQGPQFIFQYYREEENGRGNFPPRFSGLQFPNYSSELNVNALELDDSALYLCASSLNAYGYTFGSGTRLTVV.

This chain connects TRBV5-1 to TRBJ2-3, with D perhaps assigned TRBD1 or TRBD2 (5 bases each). Trimming pared 4 bases from V and 2 bases from J, leaving 14 bases between. This CDR3 has 15 residues. Germline CDR1 and CDR2: SGHRS and YFSETQ. The DNA for the CDR3 is TGCGCCAGCAGCCTGGGACCGATGACCACAGATACGCAGTATTTT. The encoded protein is CASSLGPMTTDTQYF.

The chain carries TRBV30 and TRBJ1-6; D unclear. The CDR3 is made up of 15 amino acids. Germline V CDR1 and CDR2: GTSNPN, SVGIG (reference sequence). The V end lost 3 bases, the J end lost 8 bases, and 17 bases lay between the germline ends. The CDR3 is CAWRGNQRWDSPLHF. In DNA form, the CDR3 reads TGTGCCTGGAGAGGAAATCAGCGATGGGATTCACCCCTCCACTTT.

The chain has TRBV29-1 and TRBJ2-7, with D perhaps TRBD2 (6 bases). V lost 6 bases, J lost 3 bases, and 15 bases lay in between. This CDR3 spans 13 amino acids. From germline, CDR1 is SQVTM and CDR2 ANQGSEA. DNA of the CDR3: TGCAGCGTCCCCGCGGGGTCGCTCTACGAGCAGTACTTC. Protein product: CSVPAGSLYEQYF.

The chain is built from TRBV2 and TRBJ2-2; D is undetermined. CDR3 length equals 15 residues. Trimming removed 3 bases from V and 0 bases from J, with 8 bases in between. Germline V lookup: CDR1 SNHLY, CDR2 FYNNEI. The DNA of the CDR3 is TGTGCCAGCAGTGAGAGGACGGCGAACACCGGGGAGCTGTTTTTT. It yields the protein CASSERTANTGELFF.

The chain combines TRBV10-3 with TRBJ1-2; 9 nucleotides align to TRBD1. This CDR3 is 14 amino acids long. Germline V gene data show CDR1 as ENHRY and CDR2 as SYGVKD. Germline trimming cut 7 bases from V and 1 base from J; bases unmatched to any gene: 4. CDR3 sequence reads: CAITGDRVNYGYTF. CDR3 nucleotide sequence: TGTGCCATCACTGGGGACAGGGTTAACTATGGCTACACCTTC.

The table lists this clone with a few counts. The rearrangement joins TRBV5-1 to TRBJ2-7, with TRBD1 matching 7 bases. The V gene end was trimmed by 4 bases and the J gene end by 2 bases; junction bases not matched to a gene: 9. Germline V gene sequence: CDR1 SGHRS, CDR2 YFSETQ. This CDR3 has 15 residues. The CDR3 DNA follows: TGCGCCAGCAGCACAGGGGACAGCTACCCCTACGAGCAGTACTTC. Translated, it gives CASSTGDSYPYEQYF.

The chain joins TRBV4-1 to TRBJ1-4, with TRBD1 matching over 9 bases. The CDR3 runs to 18 residues. V lost 4 bases and J lost 0; bases outside the gene matches: 9. The germline gives CDR1 MGHRA, CDR2 YSYEKL. CDR3 loop: CASSRLLGQGATNEKLFF. The CDR3 coding sequence is TGCGCCAGCAGCCGACTCCTGGGACAGGGAGCAACTAATGAAAAACTGTTTTTT.